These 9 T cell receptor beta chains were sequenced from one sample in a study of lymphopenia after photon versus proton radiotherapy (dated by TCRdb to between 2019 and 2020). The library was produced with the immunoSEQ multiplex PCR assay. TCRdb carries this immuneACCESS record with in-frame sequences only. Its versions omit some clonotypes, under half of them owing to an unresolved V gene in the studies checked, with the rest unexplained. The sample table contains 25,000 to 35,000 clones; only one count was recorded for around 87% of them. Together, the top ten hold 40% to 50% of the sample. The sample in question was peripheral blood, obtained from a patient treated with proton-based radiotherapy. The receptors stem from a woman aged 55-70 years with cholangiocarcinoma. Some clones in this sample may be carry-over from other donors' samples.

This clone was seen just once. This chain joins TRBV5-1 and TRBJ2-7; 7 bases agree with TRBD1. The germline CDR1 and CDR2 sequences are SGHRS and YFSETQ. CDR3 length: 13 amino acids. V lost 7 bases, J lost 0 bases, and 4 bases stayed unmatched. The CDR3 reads CASRRDSSYEQYF. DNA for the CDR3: TGCGCCAGCCGCCGGGACAGCTCCTACGAGCAGTACTTC. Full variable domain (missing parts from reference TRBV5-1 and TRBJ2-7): KAGVTQTPRYLIKTRGQQVTLSCSPISGHRSVSWYQQTPGQGLQFLFEYFSETQRNKGNFPGRFSGRQFSNSRSEMNVSTLELGDSALYLCASRRDSSYEQYFGPGTRLTVT.

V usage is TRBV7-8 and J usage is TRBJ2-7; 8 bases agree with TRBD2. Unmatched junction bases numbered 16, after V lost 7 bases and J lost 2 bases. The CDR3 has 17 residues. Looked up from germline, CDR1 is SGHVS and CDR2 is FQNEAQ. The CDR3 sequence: CASTGSLAGKGTYEQYF. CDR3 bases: TGTGCCAGCACCGGGAGCCTAGCGGGCAAGGGCACCTACGAGCAGTACTTC.

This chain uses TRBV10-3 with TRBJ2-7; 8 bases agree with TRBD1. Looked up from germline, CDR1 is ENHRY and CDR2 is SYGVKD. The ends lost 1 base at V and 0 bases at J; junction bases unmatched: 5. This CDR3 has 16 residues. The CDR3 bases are TGTGCCATCAGTGAGTATCGGACAGGGACCTCCTACGAGCAGTACTTC. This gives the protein CAISEYRTGTSYEQYF.

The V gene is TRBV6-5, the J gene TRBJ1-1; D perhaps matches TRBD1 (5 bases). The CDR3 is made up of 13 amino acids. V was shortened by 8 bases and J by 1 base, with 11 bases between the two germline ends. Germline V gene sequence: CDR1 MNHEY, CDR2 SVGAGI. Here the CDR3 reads CASEAGWNTEAFF. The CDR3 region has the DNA TGTGCCAGCGAGGCAGGGTGGAACACTGAAGCTTTCTTT.

The DNA for the CDR3 is TGCGCCAGCAGATCAGTAGGGGGCAGCTCCTACAATGAGCAGTTCTTC. The encoded protein is CASRSVGGSSYNEQFF. The chain employs TRBV4-1 and TRBJ2-1, with TRBD1 identical over 7 bases. The CDR3 length is 16 residues. Germline CDR1 is MGHRA and CDR2 is YSYEKL. After removal of 6 bases from V and 0 bases from J, the junction contained 8 bases not matched to a gene.

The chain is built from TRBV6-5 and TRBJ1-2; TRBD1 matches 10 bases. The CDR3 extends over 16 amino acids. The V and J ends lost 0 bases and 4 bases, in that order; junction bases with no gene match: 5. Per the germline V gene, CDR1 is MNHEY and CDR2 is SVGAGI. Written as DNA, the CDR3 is TGTGCCAGCAGTTACTCAGGCGGGACAGGGGCCTATGGCTACACCTTC. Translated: CASSYSGGTGAYGYTF.

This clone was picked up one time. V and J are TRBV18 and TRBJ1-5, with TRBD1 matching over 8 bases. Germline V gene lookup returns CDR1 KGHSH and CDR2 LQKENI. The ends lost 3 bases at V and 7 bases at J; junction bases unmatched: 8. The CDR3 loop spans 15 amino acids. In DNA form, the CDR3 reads TGTGCCAGCTCACCTCAGGGGGCGCGGAAGCAGCCCCAGCATTTT. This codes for CASSPQGARKQPQHF.

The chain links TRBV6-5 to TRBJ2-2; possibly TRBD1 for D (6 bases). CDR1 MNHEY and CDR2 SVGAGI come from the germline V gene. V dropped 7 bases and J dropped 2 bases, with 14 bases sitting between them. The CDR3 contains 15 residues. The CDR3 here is CASKKDRINTGELFF. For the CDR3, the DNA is TGTGCCAGCAAAAAAGACAGGATCAACACCGGGGAGCTGTTTTTT.

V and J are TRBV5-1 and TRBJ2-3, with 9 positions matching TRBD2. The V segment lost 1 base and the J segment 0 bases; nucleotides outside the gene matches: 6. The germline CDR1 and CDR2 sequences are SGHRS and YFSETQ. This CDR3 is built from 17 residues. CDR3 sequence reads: CASSLTAGGPSTDTQYF. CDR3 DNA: TGCGCCAGCAGCTTGACAGCGGGGGGCCCTAGCACAGATACGCAGTATTTT.